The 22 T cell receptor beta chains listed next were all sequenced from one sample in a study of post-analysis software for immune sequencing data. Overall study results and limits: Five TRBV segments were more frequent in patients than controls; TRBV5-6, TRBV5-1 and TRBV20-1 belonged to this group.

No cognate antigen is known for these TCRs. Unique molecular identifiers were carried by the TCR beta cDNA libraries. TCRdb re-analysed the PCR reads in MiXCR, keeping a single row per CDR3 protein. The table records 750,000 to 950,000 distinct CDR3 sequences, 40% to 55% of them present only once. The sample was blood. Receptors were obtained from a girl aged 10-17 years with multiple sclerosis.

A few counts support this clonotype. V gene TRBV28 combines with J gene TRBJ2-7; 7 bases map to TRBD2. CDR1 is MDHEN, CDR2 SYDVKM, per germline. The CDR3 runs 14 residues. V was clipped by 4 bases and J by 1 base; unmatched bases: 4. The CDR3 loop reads CASSWEGGSYEQYF. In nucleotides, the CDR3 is TGTGCCAGCAGTTGGGAGGGAGGATCCTACGAGCAGTACTTC.

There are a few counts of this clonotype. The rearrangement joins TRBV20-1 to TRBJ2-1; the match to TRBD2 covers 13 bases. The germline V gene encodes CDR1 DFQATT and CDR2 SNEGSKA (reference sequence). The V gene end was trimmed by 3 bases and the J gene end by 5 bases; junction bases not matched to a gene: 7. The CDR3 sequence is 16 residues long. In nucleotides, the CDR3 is TGCAGTGCTAGTCCGACTAGCGGGAGGTATCACAATGAGCAGTTCTTC. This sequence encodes CSASPTSGRYHNEQFF.

The chain's CDR3 is CASMLRQADTQYF. In DNA, the CDR3 is TGCGCCAGCATGTTGAGGCAGGCAGATACGCAGTATTTT. J is TRBJ2-3 and V is TRBV5-1; D is unclear. The CDR3 is 13 residues long. From germline, CDR1 is SGHRS and CDR2 YFSETQ. The V end was cut by 6 bases, the J end by 4 bases, with 12 bases between.

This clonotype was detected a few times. CDR3 residues: CSRQGEGNQPQHF. As DNA, the CDR3 is TGCAGTCGACAGGGGGAAGGCAATCAGCCCCAGCATTTT. The chain combines TRBV20-1 with TRBJ1-5; 9 bases align to TRBD1. After removal of 8 bases from V and 2 bases from J, the junction contained 4 bases not matched to a gene. The length of the CDR3 is 13 residues. Per germline, CDR1 DFQATT and CDR2 SNEGSKA (reference sequence).

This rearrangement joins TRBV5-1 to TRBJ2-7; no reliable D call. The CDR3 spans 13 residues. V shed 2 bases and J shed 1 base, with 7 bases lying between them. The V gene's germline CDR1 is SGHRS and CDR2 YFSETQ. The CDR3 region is CASSFFESYEQYF. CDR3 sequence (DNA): TGCGCCAGCAGCTTTTTTGAGTCCTACGAGCAGTACTTC. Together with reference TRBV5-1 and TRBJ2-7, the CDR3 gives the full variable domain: KAGVTQTPRYLIKTRGQQVTLSCSPISGHRSVSWYQQTPGQGLQFLFEYFSETQRNKGNFPGRFSGRQFSNSRSEMNVSTLELGDSALYLCASSFFESYEQYFGPGTRLTVT.

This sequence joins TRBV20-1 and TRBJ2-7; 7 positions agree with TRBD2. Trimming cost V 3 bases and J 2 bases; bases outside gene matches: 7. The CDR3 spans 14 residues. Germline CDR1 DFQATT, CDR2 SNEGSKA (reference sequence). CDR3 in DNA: TGCAGTGCTAGCCCCGGGACTACTACCTACGAGCAGTACTTC. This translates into CSASPGTTTYEQYF.

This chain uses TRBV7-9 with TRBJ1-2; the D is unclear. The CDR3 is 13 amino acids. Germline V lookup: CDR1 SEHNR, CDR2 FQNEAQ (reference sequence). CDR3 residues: CAGTAEANYGYTF. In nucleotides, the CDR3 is TGTGCGGGTACGGCCGAAGCTAACTATGGCTACACCTTC.

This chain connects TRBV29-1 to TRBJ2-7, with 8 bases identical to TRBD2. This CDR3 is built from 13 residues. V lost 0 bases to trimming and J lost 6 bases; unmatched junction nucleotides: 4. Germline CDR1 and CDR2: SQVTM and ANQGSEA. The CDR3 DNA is TGCAGCGTTGAAGAATCTAGCGGGCCCGAGCAGTACTTC. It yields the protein CSVEESSGPEQYF.

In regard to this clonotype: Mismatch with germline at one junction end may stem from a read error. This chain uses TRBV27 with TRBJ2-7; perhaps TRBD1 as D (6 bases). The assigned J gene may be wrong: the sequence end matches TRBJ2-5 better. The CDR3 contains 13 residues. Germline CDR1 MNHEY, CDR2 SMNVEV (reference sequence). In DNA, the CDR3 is TGTGCCAGCAGCACGGGACACCAAGGGACCCAGTACTTC. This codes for CASSTGHQGTQYF.

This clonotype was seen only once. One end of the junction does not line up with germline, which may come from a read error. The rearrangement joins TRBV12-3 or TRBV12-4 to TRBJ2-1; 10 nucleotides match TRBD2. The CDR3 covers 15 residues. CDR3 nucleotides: TGTGCCAGCAGTATAGCGGGAGGCTCCTACAATGAGCGGTTCTTC. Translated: CASSIAGGSYNERFF.

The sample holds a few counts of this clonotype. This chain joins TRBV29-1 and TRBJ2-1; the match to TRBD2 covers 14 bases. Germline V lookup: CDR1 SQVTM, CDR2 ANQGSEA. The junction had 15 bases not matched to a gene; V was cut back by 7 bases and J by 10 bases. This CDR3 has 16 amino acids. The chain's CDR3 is CSARSLGLAGGWEQFF. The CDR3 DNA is TGCAGCGCCCGGAGTTTAGGACTAGCGGGAGGATGGGAGCAGTTCTTC.

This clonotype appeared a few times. Here the CDR3 DNA reads TGTGCCAGCACCCAGGGGACAGGGGGCGTCTACGAGCAGTACTTC. It yields the protein CASTQGTGGVYEQYF. The V and J genes are TRBV12-3 or TRBV12-4 and TRBJ2-7; TRBD1 agrees at 12 bases. The trim removed 7 bases at V and 3 bases at J, leaving 7 bases unmatched. The CDR3 has 15 amino acids.

The CDR3 is CSARDRGASYEQYF. In nucleotides, the CDR3 is TGCAGTGCTAGAGACCGAGGCGCCTCCTACGAGCAGTACTTC. The chain joins TRBV20-1 to TRBJ2-7, with D uncertain. V lost 0 bases, J lost 0 bases, and 9 bases lay in between. This CDR3 comprises 14 residues. CDR1 DFQATT and CDR2 SNEGSKA come from the germline V gene (reference sequence).

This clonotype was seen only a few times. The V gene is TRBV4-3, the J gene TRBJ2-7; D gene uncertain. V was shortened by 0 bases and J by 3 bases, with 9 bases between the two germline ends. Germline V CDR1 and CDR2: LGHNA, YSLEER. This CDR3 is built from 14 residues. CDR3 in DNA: TGCGCCAGCAGCCAAGATCTTGGCTACTACGAGCAGTACTTC. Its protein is CASSQDLGYYEQYF.

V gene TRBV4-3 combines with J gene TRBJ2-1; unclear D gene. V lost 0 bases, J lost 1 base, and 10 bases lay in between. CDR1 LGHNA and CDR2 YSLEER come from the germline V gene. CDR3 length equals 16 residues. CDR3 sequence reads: CASSQDMFKSYNEQFF. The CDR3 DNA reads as TGCGCCAGCAGCCAAGATATGTTCAAATCCTACAATGAGCAGTTCTTC.

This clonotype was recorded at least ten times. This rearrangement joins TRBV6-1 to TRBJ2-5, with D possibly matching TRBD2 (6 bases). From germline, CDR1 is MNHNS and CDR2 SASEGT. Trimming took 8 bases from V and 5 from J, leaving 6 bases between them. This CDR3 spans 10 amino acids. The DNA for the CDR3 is TGTGCCAGCGGAGGGGAGACCCAGTACTTC. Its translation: CASGGETQYF.

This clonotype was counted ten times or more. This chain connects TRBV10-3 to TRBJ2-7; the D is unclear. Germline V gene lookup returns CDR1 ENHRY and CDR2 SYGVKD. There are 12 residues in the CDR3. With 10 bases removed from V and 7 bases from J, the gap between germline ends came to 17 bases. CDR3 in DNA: TGTGCCACCCTCTCAGTTACCGGGGAGCAGTACTTC. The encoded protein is CATLSVTGEQYF.

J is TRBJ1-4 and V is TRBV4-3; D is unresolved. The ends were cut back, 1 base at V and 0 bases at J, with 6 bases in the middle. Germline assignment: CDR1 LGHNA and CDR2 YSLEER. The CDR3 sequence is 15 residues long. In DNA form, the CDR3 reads TGCGCCAGCAGCCAAGGGACCGCAACTAATGAAAAACTGTTTTTT. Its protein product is CASSQGTATNEKLFF.

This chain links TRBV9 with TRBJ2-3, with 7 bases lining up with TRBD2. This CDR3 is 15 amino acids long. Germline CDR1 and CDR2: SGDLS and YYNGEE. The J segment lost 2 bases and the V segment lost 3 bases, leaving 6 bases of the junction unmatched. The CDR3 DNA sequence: TGTGCCAGCAGCGCCCCCGGGACTATCACAGATACGCAGTATTTT. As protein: CASSAPGTITDTQYF.

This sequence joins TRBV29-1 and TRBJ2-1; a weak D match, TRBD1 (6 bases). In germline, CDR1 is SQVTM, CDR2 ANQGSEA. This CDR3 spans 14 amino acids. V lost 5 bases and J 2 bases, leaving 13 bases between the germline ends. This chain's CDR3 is CSVYGDNPYNEQFF. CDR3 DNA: TGCAGCGTTTATGGGGACAATCCCTACAATGAGCAGTTCTTC.

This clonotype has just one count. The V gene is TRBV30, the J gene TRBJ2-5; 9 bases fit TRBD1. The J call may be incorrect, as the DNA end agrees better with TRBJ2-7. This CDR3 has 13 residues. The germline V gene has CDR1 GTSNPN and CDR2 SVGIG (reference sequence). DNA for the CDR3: TGTGCCTGGAACAGACAGGGGGCCTACGAGCAGTACTTC. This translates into CAWNRQGAYEQYF.

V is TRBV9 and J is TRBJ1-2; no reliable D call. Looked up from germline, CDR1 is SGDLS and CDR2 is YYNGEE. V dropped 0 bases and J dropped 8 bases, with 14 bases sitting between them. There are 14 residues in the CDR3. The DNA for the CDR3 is TGTGCCAGCAGCGTAGAGGAGCCCCCCAGGGGCTACACCTTC. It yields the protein CASSVEEPPRGYTF.